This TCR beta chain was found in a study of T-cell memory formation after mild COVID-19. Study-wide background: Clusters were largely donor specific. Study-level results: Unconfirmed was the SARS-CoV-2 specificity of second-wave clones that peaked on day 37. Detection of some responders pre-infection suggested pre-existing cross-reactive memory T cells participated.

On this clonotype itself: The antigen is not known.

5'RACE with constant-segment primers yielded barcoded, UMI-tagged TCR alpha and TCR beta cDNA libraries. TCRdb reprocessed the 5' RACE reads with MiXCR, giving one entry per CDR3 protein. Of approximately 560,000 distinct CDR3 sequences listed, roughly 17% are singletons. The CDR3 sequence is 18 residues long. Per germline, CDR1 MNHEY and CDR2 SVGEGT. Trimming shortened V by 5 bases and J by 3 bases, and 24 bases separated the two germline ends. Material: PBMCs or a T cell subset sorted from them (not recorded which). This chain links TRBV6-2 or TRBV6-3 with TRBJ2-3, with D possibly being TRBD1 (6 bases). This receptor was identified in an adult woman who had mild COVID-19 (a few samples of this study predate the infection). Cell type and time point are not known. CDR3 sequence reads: CASSPLERGFFRTDTQYF. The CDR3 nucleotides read TGTGCCAGCAGTCCCCTCGAGAGGGGGTTCTTTAGGACAGATACGCAGTATTTT.